Listed below are T cell receptor beta chains from one sample, sequenced in a study of blood T cells in healthy people across ages. TCRdb recomputed calls from the 5' RACE reads with MiXCR, one row per CDR3 protein. The sample holds some 860,000 distinct CDR3 sequences, roughly three fifths seen once. Sample: blood. The receptors derive from a man aged 35-49 years in good health. The CDR3 runs from the conserved cysteine through the conserved F or W. Each record gives: V gene, D gene, clone size, J gene, CDR3 DNA, CDR3 protein. The D gene is left open where the match is weak. A clone size is listed for some rows: how often the clone was seen (once, few, many), or a class if it is expanded.

V gene: TRBV2; D gene: NA; clone size: NA; J gene: TRBJ2-1; CDR3 DNA: TGTGCCAGCATGATTGACGGCAATGAGCAGTTCTTC; CDR3 protein: CASMIDGNEQFF
V gene: TRBV4-1; D gene: TRBD1; clone size: NA; J gene: TRBJ1-3; CDR3 DNA: TGCGCCAGCAGCCAAGTGACAGGGGGCCGAGACACCATATATTTT; CDR3 protein: CASSQVTGGRDTIYF
V gene: TRBV4-1; D gene: NA; clone size: NA; J gene: TRBJ2-3; CDR3 DNA: TGCGCCAGCAGCCAAGTCAAAGAAGATACGCAGTATTTT; CDR3 protein: CASSQVKEDTQYF
V gene: TRBV6-5; D gene: NA; clone size: NA; J gene: TRBJ2-5; CDR3 DNA: TGTGCCAGCAGTTACTCGAGTAGCACCACGGAGACCCAGTACTTC; CDR3 protein: CASSYSSSTTETQYF
V gene: TRBV4-2; D gene: NA; clone size: NA; J gene: TRBJ1-5; CDR3 DNA: TGTGCCAGCAGCCAAGACCCAGGGATTCAGCCCCAGCATTTT; CDR3 protein: CASSQDPGIQPQHF
V gene: TRBV5-1; D gene: TRBD1; clone size: NA; J gene: TRBJ1-4; CDR3 DNA: TGCGCCAGCAGCTTAACTGGGGACAGTTCAACTAATGAAAAACTGTTTTTT; CDR3 protein: CASSLTGDSSTNEKLFF
V gene: TRBV3-1; D gene: TRBD2; clone size: NA; J gene: TRBJ2-3; CDR3 DNA: TGTGCCAGCAGCCACTTGCGGGAGTCGGGAGATACGCAGTATTTT; CDR3 protein: CASSHLRESGDTQYF
V gene: TRBV7-9; D gene: TRBD2; clone size: many; J gene: TRBJ2-3; CDR3 DNA: TGTGCCAGCAGCTTGCTCGGGGGGACGGTAGATACGCAGTATTTT; CDR3 protein: CASSLLGGTVDTQYF
V gene: TRBV5-4; D gene: TRBD2; clone size: NA; J gene: TRBJ2-3; CDR3 DNA: TGTGCCAGCAGCCTCTATGGGGGGAGGGCCCCAGATACGCAGTATTTT; CDR3 protein: CASSLYGGRAPDTQYF
V gene: TRBV28; D gene: NA; clone size: few; J gene: TRBJ2-3; CDR3 DNA: TGTGCCAGCAGTACAGAGAGGGCCGCAGATACGCAGTATTTT; CDR3 protein: CASSTERAADTQYF
V gene: TRBV6-6; D gene: NA; clone size: NA; J gene: TRBJ2-7; CDR3 DNA: TGTGCCAGCAGTTACCCGGACTTCACCTACGAGCAGTACTTC; CDR3 protein: CASSYPDFTYEQYF
V gene: TRBV10-3; D gene: NA; clone size: NA; J gene: TRBJ2-7; CDR3 DNA: TGTGCCATCAGTGACTCCGGGAAAATCTACGAGCAGTACTTC; CDR3 protein: CAISDSGKIYEQYF
V gene: TRBV11-2; D gene: NA; clone size: NA; J gene: TRBJ1-4; CDR3 DNA: TGTGCCAGCAGCTTAGTCACGGGGCGGTGGGGTGAAAAACTGTTTTTT; CDR3 protein: CASSLVTGRWGEKLFF
V gene: TRBV27; D gene: NA; clone size: NA; J gene: TRBJ2-1; CDR3 DNA: TGTGCCAGCAGTCCTCCAGTAGTGGAGGGGGATGAGCAGTTCTTC; CDR3 protein: CASSPPVVEGDEQFF
V gene: TRBV28; D gene: NA; clone size: NA; J gene: TRBJ2-5; CDR3 DNA: TGTGCCAGCAGTTTATATCGGCAAGGACAGGACCAGGAGGGGGAGACCCAGTACTTC; CDR3 protein: CASSLYRQGQDQEGETQYF
V gene: TRBV10-3; D gene: TRBD2; clone size: NA; J gene: TRBJ2-5; CDR3 DNA: TGTGCCATCCGGGAGGACGGGGCGGCTAATCAAGAGACCCAGTACTTC; CDR3 protein: CAIREDGAANQETQYF
V gene: TRBV9; D gene: TRBD1; clone size: NA; J gene: TRBJ2-5; CDR3 DNA: TGTGCCAGCAGCGCGCCGCGACAGGGAACGGGAGAGACCCAGTACTTC; CDR3 protein: CASSAPRQGTGETQYF
V gene: TRBV18; D gene: TRBD2; clone size: NA; J gene: TRBJ2-4; CDR3 DNA: TGTGCCAGCTCACCACCGGGGACTAGCGGTGGGAACATTCAGTACTTC; CDR3 protein: CASSPPGTSGGNIQYF
V gene: TRBV27; D gene: TRBD1; clone size: NA; J gene: TRBJ2-1; CDR3 DNA: TGTGCCAGCAGCGACAGGGTTCATGAGCAGTTCTTC; CDR3 protein: CASSDRVHEQFF
V gene: TRBV12-3/TRBV12-4; D gene: NA; clone size: few; J gene: TRBJ2-1; CDR3 DNA: TGTGCCAGCAGTTTATCAGGGTTCTCCTACAATGAGCAGTTCTTC; CDR3 protein: CASSLSGFSYNEQFF
V gene: TRBV14; D gene: NA; clone size: NA; J gene: TRBJ2-1; CDR3 DNA: TGTGCCAGCAGCCAAGTGTTCGGCCGTACTGAGCAGTTCTTC; CDR3 protein: CASSQVFGRTEQFF
V gene: TRBV4-1; D gene: TRBD2; clone size: NA; J gene: TRBJ2-1; CDR3 DNA: TGCGCCAGCAGCCAAGAGGCGGGAGACTCCCTCAATGAGCAGTTCTTC; CDR3 protein: CASSQEAGDSLNEQFF